This entry concerns a single T cell receptor beta chain. The source of the sample is a study of blood T cell repertoires in COVID-19. Study-level information: T cells, B-cell-depleted T cells, or PBMCs supplied cDNA or gDNA.

Profiled with immunoSEQ multiplex PCR; TCRdb holds only in-frame clones, not every one. The sample includes approximately 72,000 clones, approximately 85% of them seen just once. Source material: peripheral blood. This TCR was sampled from a woman older than 75 with active or convalescent COVID-19.

The CDR3 DNA reads TGTGCCAGCAGGGACAGTTCGGACACTGAAGCTTTCTTT. Translated, it gives CASRDSSDTEAFF. The rearrangement links TRBV6-5 to TRBJ1-1; a possible D gene is TRBD1 (6 bases). Trimming left V 6 bases short and J 3 bases short, with 11 bases between. The CDR3 runs to 13 residues. Germline V gene lookup returns CDR1 MNHEY and CDR2 SVGAGI.